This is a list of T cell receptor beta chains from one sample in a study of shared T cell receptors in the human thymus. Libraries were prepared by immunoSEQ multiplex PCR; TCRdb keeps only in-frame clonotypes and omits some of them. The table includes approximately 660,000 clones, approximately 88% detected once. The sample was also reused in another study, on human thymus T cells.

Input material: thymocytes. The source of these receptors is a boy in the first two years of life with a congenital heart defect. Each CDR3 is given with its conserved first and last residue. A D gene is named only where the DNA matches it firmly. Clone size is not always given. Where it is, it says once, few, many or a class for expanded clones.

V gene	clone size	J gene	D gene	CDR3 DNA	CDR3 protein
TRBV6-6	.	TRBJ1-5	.	TGTGCCAGCAGTTACCCGGGGGATCAGCCCCAGCATTTT	CASSYPGDQPQHF
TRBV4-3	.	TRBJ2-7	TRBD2	TGCGCCAGCAGCCAAGCAGCGGGACCCCCTTACGAGCAGTACTTC	CASSQAAGPPYEQYF
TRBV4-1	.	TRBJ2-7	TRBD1	TGCGCCAGCAGCCAGGCCGGGACAGGGCCCTACGAGCAGTACTTC	CASSQAGTGPYEQYF
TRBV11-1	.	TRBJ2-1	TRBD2	TGTGCCAGCAGCTTCGCTAGCGGGAGAAACAATGAGCAGTTCTTC	CASSFASGRNNEQFF
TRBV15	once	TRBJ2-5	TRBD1	TGTGCCACCAGCGGGAGGACAGGGGCGGTAGAGACCCAGTACTTC	CATSGRTGAVETQYF
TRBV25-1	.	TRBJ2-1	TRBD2	TGTGCCAGCAGTGAATCCGGCGGGGGTGAGCAGTTCTTC	CASSESGGGEQFF
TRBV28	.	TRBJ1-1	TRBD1	TGTGCCAGCAGTCGGACAGGTATACGAGGGAACACTGAAGCTTTCTTT	CASSRTGIRGNTEAFF
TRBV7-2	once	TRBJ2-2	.	TGTGCCAGCAGCTTCGGGGGCGGGGAGCTGTTTTTT	CASSFGGGELFF
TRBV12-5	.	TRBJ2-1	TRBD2	TGTGCTAGTGGTTTGGCCCCTCCGGGACTAGCGGGAGAGGGGTTTCTCTTC	CASGLAPPGLAGEGFLF
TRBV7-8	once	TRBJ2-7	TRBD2	TGTGCCAGCAGCTTAGCGCGGACTAGCGGGTATCCGAACTCCTACGAGCAGTACTTC	CASSLARTSGYPNSYEQYF
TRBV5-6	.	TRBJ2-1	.	TGTGCCAGCAGTCTCTTCCGCGGGGCAAATGAGCAGTTCTTC	CASSLFRGANEQFF
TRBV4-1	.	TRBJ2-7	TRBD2	TGCGCCAGCAGCCAAGGACTAGCGGATTCCTACGAGCAGTACTTC	CASSQGLADSYEQYF
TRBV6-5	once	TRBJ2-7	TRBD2	TGTGCCATCTCAGCGGGAGGAGAGCAGTACTTC	CAISAGGEQYF
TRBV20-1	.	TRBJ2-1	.	TGCAGTGCTACGGTGTACAATGAGCAGTTCTTC	CSATVYNEQFF
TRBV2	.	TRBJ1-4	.	TGTGCCGGCAACGAACGGGACACTCGGGCAGTGGAAAAACTGTTTTTT	CAGNERDTRAVEKLFF
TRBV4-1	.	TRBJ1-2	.	TGCGCCAGCAGCCAACAACGGGTGGTTGTAGGTCATAACTATGGCTACACCTTC	CASSQQRVVVGHNYGYTF
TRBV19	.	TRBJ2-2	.	TGTGCCAGTAGTATAGATCGCCCCTGGACTCCGAACACCGGGGAGCTGTTTTTT	CASSIDRPWTPNTGELFF
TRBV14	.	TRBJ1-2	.	TGTGCCAGCAGCCAAGTTGTGAGAGGCGGCTACACCTTC	CASSQVVRGGYTF
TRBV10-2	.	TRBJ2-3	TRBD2	TGCGCCAGCACCCGAGTGGGCGGGAGTAGGTCAGATACGCAGTATTTT	CASTRVGGSRSDTQYF
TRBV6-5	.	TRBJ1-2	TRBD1	TGTGCCAGCAGTTCTCCGGGACAGACCGATGGCTACACCTTC	CASSSPGQTDGYTF
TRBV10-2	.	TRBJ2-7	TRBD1	TGCGCCAGCAGTGAGTTGGGACAGGGCACCTACGAGCAGTACTTC	CASSELGQGTYEQYF
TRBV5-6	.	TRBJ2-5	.	TGTGCCAGCAGCTCGCCCCCTGTAGCGCGGGATAGTGAGACCCAGTACTTC	CASSSPPVARDSETQYF
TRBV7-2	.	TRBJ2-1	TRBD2	TGTGCCAGCAGCCCAGGGCGGGGGGATGAGCAGTTCTTC	CASSPGRGDEQFF
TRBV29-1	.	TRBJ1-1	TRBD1	TGCAGCGTTAGCCGGGACAGGGAGGCTTTCTTT	CSVSRDREAFF
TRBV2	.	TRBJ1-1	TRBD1	TGTGCCAGAACCGGGACAGTGAACACTGAAGCTTTCTTT	CARTGTVNTEAFF
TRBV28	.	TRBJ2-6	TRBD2	TGTGCCAGCAGTCAAAGACTAGCGGCCTTCTCTGGGGCCAACGTCCTGACTTTC	CASSQRLAAFSGANVLTF
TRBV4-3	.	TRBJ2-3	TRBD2	TGCGCCAGCAGCCAAGAGCCTGTGCTCGGGAGGCGCACAGATACGCAGTATTTT	CASSQEPVLGRRTDTQYF
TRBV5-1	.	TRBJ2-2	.	TGCGCCAGCGGGTTCGGGGGCACCGGGGAGCTGTTTTTT	CASGFGGTGELFF
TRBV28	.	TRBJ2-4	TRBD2	TGTGCCAGCAGTTTAGACCTAGCGGGTGGGGACGGGGCCAAAAACATTCAGTACTTC	CASSLDLAGGDGAKNIQYF
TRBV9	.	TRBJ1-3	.	TGTGCCAGCAGCGTTTTTTCCCGTCATTCTTCAGGGGTCTGCTCTGGAAACACCATATATTTT	CASSVFSRHSSGVCSGNTIYF
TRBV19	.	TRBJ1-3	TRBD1	TGTGCCAGTAGTATAGCCAAGCCCCCGACAGGGGGTGAAAACACCATATATTTT	CASSIAKPPTGGENTIYF
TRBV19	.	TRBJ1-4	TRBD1	TGTGCCAGTAGTATGGGGGACCGGGACAGCTCTAATGAAAAACTGTTTTTT	CASSMGDRDSSNEKLFF
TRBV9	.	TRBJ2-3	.	TGTGCCAGCGCCACCCGGGACTTCCTCACAGATACGCAGTATTTT	CASATRDFLTDTQYF
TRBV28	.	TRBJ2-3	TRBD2	TGTGCCAGCAGACCCAGGACTAGCGGGAGGCCCACAGATACGCAGTATTTT	CASRPRTSGRPTDTQYF
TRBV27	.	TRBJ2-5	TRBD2	TGTGCCAGCAGTCCCGAAAAGCGGGGACAAGAGACCCAGTACTTC	CASSPEKRGQETQYF
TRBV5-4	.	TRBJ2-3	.	TGTGCCAGCAGGGCGGGACTCACAAAATCTAGCACAGATACGCAGTATTTT	CASRAGLTKSSTDTQYF
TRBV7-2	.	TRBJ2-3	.	TGTGCCAGCAGCTGGTCGGGAGTGGCAGATACGCAGTATTTT	CASSWSGVADTQYF
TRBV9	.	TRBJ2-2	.	TGTGCCAGCAGCGCGGGCCCCCGGGACATCCACACCGGGGAGCTGTTTTTT	CASSAGPRDIHTGELFF
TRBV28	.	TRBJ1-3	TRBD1	TGTGCCAGCAGTTATACCAGGGGGCCTGGAAACACCATATATTTT	CASSYTRGPGNTIYF
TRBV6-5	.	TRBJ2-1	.	TGTGCCAGCTCCCCCGGGTCCTACAATGAGCAGTTCTTC	CASSPGSYNEQFF
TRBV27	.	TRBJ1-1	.	TGTGCCAGCAGTCCCCGGATAGGGGGGGCAAACACTGAAGCTTTCTTT	CASSPRIGGANTEAFF
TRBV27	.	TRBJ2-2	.	TGTGCCAGCAAACTGAACACCGGGGAGCTGTTTTTT	CASKLNTGELFF
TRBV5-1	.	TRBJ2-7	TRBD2	TGCGCCAGCAGCTTGGTTGGAGCGGGAGGGCGCTACGAGCAGTACTTC	CASSLVGAGGRYEQYF
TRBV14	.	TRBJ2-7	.	TGTGCCAGCAGCCAAGACCCAACAAACCAGCTAGGATCCTACGAGCAGTACTTC	CASSQDPTNQLGSYEQYF
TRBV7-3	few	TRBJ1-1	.	TGTGCCAGCAGCTTAACGTCAGGCACGTCGGCTTTCTTT	CASSLTSGTSAFF
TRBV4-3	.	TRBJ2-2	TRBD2	TGCGCCAGCAGCCAAAGGAGCGGGAGGGGTACCGGGGAGCTGTTTTTT	CASSQRSGRGTGELFF
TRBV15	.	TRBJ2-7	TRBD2	TGTGCCATCGGGACTAGCGGGAGCTACGAGCAGTACTTC	CAIGTSGSYEQYF
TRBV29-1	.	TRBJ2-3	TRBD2	TGCAGCACAGGACTAGCGGCTGCAGGCGATACGCAGTATTTT	CSTGLAAAGDTQYF
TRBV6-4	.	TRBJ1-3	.	TGTGCCAGCAGTGACTCGGGCCCTGGAAACACCATATATTTT	CASSDSGPGNTIYF
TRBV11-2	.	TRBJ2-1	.	TGTGCCAGCAGCTTAGTTCGGCTAGTTTACAATGAGCAGTTCTTC	CASSLVRLVYNEQFF
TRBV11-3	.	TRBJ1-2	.	TGTGCCAGCAGCTTAGATCTCGGGGATGGCTATGGCTACACCTTC	CASSLDLGDGYGYTF
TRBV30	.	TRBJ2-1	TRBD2	TGTGCCTGGAGTGTACGGGGGAGCGGAGGGACCGGGGGGACGGGAGGGAATGAGCAGTTCTTC	CAWSVRGSGGTGGTGGNEQFF
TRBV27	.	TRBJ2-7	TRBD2	TGTGCCAGCAGTCCGTGGGGACTAGCGGGCGAGAGCTCCTACGAGCAGTACTTC	CASSPWGLAGESSYEQYF
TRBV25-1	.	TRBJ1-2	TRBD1	TGTGCCCAAGTGAGACCCCAGGGGGCAGGCGGCTACACCTTC	CAQVRPQGAGGYTF
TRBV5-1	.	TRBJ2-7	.	TGCGCCAGCAGCTTGGCCGTGTTAGGGACTGACACATCCTACGAGCAGTACTTC	CASSLAVLGTDTSYEQYF
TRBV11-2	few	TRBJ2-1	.	TGTGCCAGCAGCTTACCCGGGACCTACAATGAGCAGTTCTTC	CASSLPGTYNEQFF
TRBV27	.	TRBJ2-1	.	TGTGCCAGCAGGGCGGGACTCCAGGAGGCGTTCTTC	CASRAGLQEAFF